This TCR beta chain was recovered during a study of blood T cell repertoires in COVID-19. Sequencing was performed with immunoSEQ multiplex PCR; in TCRdb, only in-frame clones are kept and a portion is missing. The sample records about 110,000 clones, about 85% being singletons. With 2 bases removed from V and 2 bases from J, the gap between germline ends came to 14 bases. The germline gives CDR1 MRHNA, CDR2 SNTAGT. The CDR3 is 16 residues long. This clonotype originated in a woman aged 70-85 years with acute or convalescent COVID-19. Sequencing was done on a sample of peripheral blood. This sequence joins TRBV6-4 and TRBJ2-3; possibly TRBD2 for D (5 bases). CDR3 region: CASSDVGSSNTDTQYF. DNA of the CDR3: TGTGCCAGCAGTGACGTGGGGAGCTCTAACACAGATACGCAGTATTTT.